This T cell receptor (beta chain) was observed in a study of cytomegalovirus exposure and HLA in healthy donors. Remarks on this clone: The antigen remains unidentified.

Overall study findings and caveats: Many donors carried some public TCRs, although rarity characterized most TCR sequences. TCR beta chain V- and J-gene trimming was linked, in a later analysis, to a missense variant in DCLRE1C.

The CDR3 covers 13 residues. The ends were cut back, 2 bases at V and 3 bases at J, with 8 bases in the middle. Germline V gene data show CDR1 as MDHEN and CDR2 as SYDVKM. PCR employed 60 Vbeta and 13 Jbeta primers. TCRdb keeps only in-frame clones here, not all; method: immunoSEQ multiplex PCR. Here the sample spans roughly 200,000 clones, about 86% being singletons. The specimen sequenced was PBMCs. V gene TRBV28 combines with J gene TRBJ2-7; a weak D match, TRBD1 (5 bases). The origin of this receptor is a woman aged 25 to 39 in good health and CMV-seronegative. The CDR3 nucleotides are TGTGCCAGCAGTTTAAAACAGGACTACGAGCAGTACTTC. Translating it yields CASSLKQDYEQYF.